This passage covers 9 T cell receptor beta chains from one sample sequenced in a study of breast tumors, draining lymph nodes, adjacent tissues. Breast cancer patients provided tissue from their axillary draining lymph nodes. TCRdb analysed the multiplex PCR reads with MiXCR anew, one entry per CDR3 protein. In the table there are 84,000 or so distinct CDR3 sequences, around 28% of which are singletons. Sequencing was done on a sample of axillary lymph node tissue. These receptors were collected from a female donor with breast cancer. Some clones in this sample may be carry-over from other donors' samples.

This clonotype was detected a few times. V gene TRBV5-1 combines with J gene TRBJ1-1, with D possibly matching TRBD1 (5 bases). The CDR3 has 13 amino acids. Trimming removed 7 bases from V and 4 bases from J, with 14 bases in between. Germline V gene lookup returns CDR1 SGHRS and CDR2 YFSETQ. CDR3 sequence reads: CASGPQGFTEAFF. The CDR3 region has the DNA TGCGCCAGCGGCCCGCAGGGCTTCACTGAAGCTTTCTTT.

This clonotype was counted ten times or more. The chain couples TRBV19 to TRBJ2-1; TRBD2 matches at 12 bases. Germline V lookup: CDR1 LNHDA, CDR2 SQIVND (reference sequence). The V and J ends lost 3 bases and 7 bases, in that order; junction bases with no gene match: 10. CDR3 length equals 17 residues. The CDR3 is CASSMASGRAGRNEQFF. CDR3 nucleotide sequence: TGTGCCAGTAGTATGGCTAGCGGGAGGGCAGGAAGGAATGAGCAGTTCTTC. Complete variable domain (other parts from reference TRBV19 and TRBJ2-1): DGGITQSPKYLFRKEGQNVTLSCEQNLNHDAMYWYRQDPGQGLRLIYYSQIVNDFQKGDIAEGYSVSREKKESFPLTVTSAQKNPTAFYLCASSMASGRAGRNEQFFGPGTRLTVL.

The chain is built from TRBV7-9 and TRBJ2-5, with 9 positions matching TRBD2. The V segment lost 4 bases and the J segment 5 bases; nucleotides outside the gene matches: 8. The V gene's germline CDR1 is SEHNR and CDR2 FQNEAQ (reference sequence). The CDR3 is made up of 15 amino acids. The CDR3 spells CASSSGLARSETQYF. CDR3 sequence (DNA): TGTGCCAGCAGCTCCGGACTAGCGAGGAGTGAGACCCAGTACTTC.

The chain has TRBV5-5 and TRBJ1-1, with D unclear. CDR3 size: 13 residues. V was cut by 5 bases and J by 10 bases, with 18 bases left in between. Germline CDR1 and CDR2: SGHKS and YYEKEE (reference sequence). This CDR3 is CASSSAGRRVAFF. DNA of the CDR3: TGTGCCAGCAGTTCGGCGGGCCGTCGAGTAGCTTTCTTT.

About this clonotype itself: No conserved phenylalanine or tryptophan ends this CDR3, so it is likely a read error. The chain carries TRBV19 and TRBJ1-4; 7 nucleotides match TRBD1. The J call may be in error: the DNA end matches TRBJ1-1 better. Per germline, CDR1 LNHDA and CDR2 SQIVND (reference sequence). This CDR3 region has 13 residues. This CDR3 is CASSMVIQGEAFL. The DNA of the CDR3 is TGTGCCAGTAGTATGGTGATACAGGGGGAAGCTTTCCTT.

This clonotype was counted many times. The CDR3 DNA sequence: TGTGCCACCAGTGATTTTGGTAAGACTGAAGCTTTCTTT. This encodes CATSDFGKTEAFF. The chain combines TRBV24-1 with TRBJ1-1; D remains ambiguous. Trimming left V 1 base short and J 5 bases short, with 7 bases between. Per the germline V gene, CDR1 is KGHDR and CDR2 is SFDVKD. The CDR3 runs to 13 residues.

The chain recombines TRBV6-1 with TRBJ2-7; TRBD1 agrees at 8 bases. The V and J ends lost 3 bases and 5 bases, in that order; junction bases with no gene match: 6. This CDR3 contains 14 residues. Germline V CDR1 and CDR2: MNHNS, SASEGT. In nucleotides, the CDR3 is TGTGCCAGCAGTGAGAGGACAGGGCGAAACGAGCAGTACTTC. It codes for CASSERTGRNEQYF.

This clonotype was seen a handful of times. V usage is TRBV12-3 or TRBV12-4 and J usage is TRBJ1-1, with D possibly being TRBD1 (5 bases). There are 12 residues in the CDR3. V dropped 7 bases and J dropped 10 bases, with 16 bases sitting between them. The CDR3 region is CASNSGFPTAFF. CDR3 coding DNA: TGTGCCAGCAACTCAGGGTTCCCCACAGCTTTCTTT.

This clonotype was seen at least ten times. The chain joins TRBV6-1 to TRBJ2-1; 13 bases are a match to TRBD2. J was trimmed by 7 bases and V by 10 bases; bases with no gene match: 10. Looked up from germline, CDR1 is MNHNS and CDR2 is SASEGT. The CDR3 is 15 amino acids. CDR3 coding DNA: TGTGCCACCGCCCTCGGACTAGCGGGAGTAAATGAGCAGTTCTTC. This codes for CATALGLAGVNEQFF.